This T cell receptor beta chain appears in the sequencing data of a study of cytomegalovirus exposure and HLA in healthy donors. Notes on the study in general: Among donors in an Asian-associated ancestry cluster, a later analysis reportedly found fewer N-insertions than the approximately 700-donor mean. The records held CMV serostatus as the only immune exposure information. The dataset shows that most TCR sequences were rare, while some public TCRs occurred in many donors.

Regarding this clone: As yet, its antigen is unknown.

V was cut by 2 bases and J by 4 bases, with 8 bases left in between. The CDR3 sequence is 13 residues long. Germline assignment: CDR1 MNHEY and CDR2 SMNVEV (reference sequence). The PCR employed 60 Vbeta primers together with 13 Jbeta primers. Produced via immunoSEQ multiplex PCR; TCRdb's table is partial and in-frame only. This sample carries about 300,000 clones, just over 85% of them seen once, and the ten largest clones take 4%. This receptor was obtained from a man aged 40-49 years in good health and CMV-seropositive. This sequence joins TRBV27 and TRBJ2-5, with D perhaps TRBD2 (6 bases). Input material: PBMCs. CDR3 nucleotides: TGTGCCAGCAGTTTACTCGGGAGAGAGACCCAGTACTTC. This gives the protein CASSLLGRETQYF.